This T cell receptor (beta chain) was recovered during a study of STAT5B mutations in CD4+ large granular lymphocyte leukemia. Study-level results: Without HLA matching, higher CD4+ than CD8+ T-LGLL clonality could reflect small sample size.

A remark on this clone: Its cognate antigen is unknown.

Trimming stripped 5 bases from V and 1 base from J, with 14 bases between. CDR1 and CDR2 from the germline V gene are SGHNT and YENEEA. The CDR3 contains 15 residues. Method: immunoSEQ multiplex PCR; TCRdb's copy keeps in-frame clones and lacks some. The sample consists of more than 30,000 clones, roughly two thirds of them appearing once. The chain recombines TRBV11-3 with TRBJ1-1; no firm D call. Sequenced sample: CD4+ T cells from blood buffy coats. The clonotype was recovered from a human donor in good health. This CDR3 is CASSRGWGGNTEAFF. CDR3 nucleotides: TGTGCCAGCAGCCGCGGTTGGGGTGGGAACACTGAAGCTTTCTTT.